This T cell receptor beta chain was obtained from a study of shared clonotypes between healthy human individuals. As for the study in general: Per donor, three plates held CD4 naive cells, three held CD4 memory, two held CD8 naive and one held CD8 memory. Study findings and constraints: A few donors showed sharing of around 5% of naive CD4 clonotypes. Investigators expected sequencing depth to affect clonotype sharing among donors.

Deep was the level used in running the assay. Clones were sequenced by immunoSEQ multiplex PCR, and TCRdb holds only the in-frame ones, with some missing. The sample records about 2 million clones, 95% being singletons. V lost 5 bases to trimming and J lost 2 bases, with 15 bases between them. Germline CDR1 and CDR2: LNHDA and SQIVND (reference sequence). The CDR3 is 15 residues long. This clone has more than one count but fewer than ten. Its specificity is not known. This TCR derives from a man younger than 30 in good health. The J gene is TRBJ1-1, the V gene TRBV19; possibly TRBD1 for D (6 bases). Sequenced material: naive CD4+ T cells sorted from blood. Subset: CD45RA+ positively selected. For the CDR3, the DNA is TGTGCCAGTAGTCTCCGCGGGGGGCTTAACACTGAAGCTTTCTTT. It is translated as CASSLRGGLNTEAFF.